The 14 T cell receptor beta chains listed next were all sequenced from one sample in a study of CD8 T cells in ankylosing spondylitis. TCRdb ran MiXCR on the 5' RACE reads and lists one entry per CDR3 protein. The profile covers about 220,000 distinct CDR3 sequences, with roughly 25% appearing a single time and 6.6% taken by the ten largest. The sequencing sample was made of blood, either unsorted or a sorted T cell fraction (not recorded which). Receptors originate from a male donor with ankylosing spondylitis or in good health (not recorded which).

Ten or more counts support this clonotype. J is TRBJ2-1 and V is TRBV20-1; TRBD2 aligns across 12 bases. Germline V CDR1 and CDR2: DFQATT, SNEGSKA (reference sequence). The CDR3 spans 18 residues. Trimming removed 1 base from V and 0 bases from J; junction bases left unmatched: 7. CDR3 sequence reads: CSARVSSGRVNSYNEQFF. CDR3 bases: TGCAGTGCTAGAGTCTCTAGCGGGAGGGTCAACTCCTACAATGAGCAGTTCTTC.

This chain connects TRBV20-1 to TRBJ2-3, with TRBD2 as a possible D gene (6 bases). The CDR3 covers 14 residues. Between the trimmed V and J ends, which lost 3 bases and 3 bases, there was a span of 13 bases. Germline CDR1 reads DFQATT; CDR2 reads SNEGSKA (reference sequence). CDR3 bases: TGCAGTGCTAGGGTGGCGGGAACAACAGATACGCAGTATTTT. Its translation: CSARVAGTTDTQYF.

A few counts support this clonotype. This chain connects TRBV5-5 to TRBJ1-1; weak D call: TRBD1 (5 bases). Trimming removed 4 bases at V and 4 bases at J, with 17 bases between. From germline, CDR1 is SGHKS and CDR2 YYEKEE (reference sequence). This CDR3 is built from 15 residues. CDR3 loop: CASSLTGRMGTEAFF. The CDR3 bases are TGTGCCAGCAGCCTAACAGGACGCATGGGCACTGAAGCTTTCTTT.

The CDR3 spells CASSQDPGPEDSEQFF. CDR3 nucleotide sequence: TGCGCCAGCAGCCAAGATCCCGGGCCGGAGGACAGTGAGCAGTTCTTC. The rearrangement links TRBV4-3 to TRBJ2-1; maybe TRBD1 (6 bases). The length of the CDR3 is 16 residues. V was trimmed by 0 bases and J by 9 bases, leaving 18 bases between them. Germline CDR1 is LGHNA and CDR2 is YSLEER.

The rearrangement links TRBV29-1 to TRBJ2-5; 12 positions match TRBD2. Germline assignment: CDR1 SQVTM and CDR2 ANQGSEA. CDR3 length equals 16 residues. The junction had 9 bases not matched to a gene; V was cut back by 7 bases and J by 0 bases. CDR3 region: CSAAQTSGGHQETQYF. DNA for the CDR3: TGCAGCGCCGCACAAACTAGCGGGGGGCACCAAGAGACCCAGTACTTC.

This clonotype appeared many times. The chain is built from TRBV5-1 and TRBJ2-7; 10 nucleotides line up with TRBD2. Germline V gives CDR1 SGHRS, CDR2 YFSETQ. This CDR3 spans 15 amino acids. Unmatched junction bases numbered 1, after V lost 1 base and J lost 0 bases. CDR3 region: CASSLSSGSSYEQYF. Written as DNA, the CDR3 is TGCGCCAGCAGCTTGTCTAGCGGGAGCTCCTACGAGCAGTACTTC.

This clonotype turned up a few times. Written as DNA, the CDR3 is TGCAGTGCTAGAGCTCCCCCTAGCTCCTACGAGCAGTACTTC. Amino acids: CSARAPPSSYEQYF. The rearrangement links TRBV20-1 to TRBJ2-7; no clear D. Trimming shortened V by 1 base and J by 0 bases, and 10 bases separated the two germline ends. CDR3 length equals 14 residues. Germline values: CDR1 DFQATT, CDR2 SNEGSKA (reference sequence).

The chain links TRBV15 to TRBJ2-5; no clear D gene. Germline CDR1 LNHNV, CDR2 YYDKDF (reference sequence). V dropped 1 base and J dropped 0 bases, with 6 bases sitting between them. This CDR3 contains 14 residues. CDR3 amino acids: CATSRVVYQETQYF. CDR3 nucleotide sequence: TGTGCCACCAGCAGAGTTGTATACCAAGAGACCCAGTACTTC. Looking up the rest from reference TRBV15 and TRBJ2-5 gives the full variable domain: DAMVIQNPRYQVTQFGKPVTLSCSQTLNHNVMYWYQQKSSQAPKLLFHYYDKDFNNEADTPDNFQSRRPNTSFCFLDIRSPGLGDTAMYLCATSRVVYQETQYFGPGTRLLVL.

The table lists this clonotype with a few counts. The rearrangement uses TRBV20-1 and TRBJ2-5, with D unclear. Deletions cut 3 bases from V and 5 bases from J, with 4 bases between. The length of the CDR3 is 10 residues. Per germline, CDR1 DFQATT and CDR2 SNEGSKA (reference sequence). The DNA of the CDR3 is TGCAGTGCTAGGTCGGAGACCCAGTACTTC. Translating gives CSARSETQYF.

This clonotype was counted a few times. This rearrangement joins TRBV7-2 to TRBJ2-1, with D possibly matching TRBD2 (6 bases). This CDR3 contains 13 residues. Deletions cut 5 bases from V and 9 bases from J, with 14 bases between. The germline V gene encodes CDR1 SGHTA and CDR2 FQGNSA. In nucleotides, the CDR3 is TGTGCCAGCAGCCAGACTAGAACGGCTGAGCAGTTCTTC. This codes for CASSQTRTAEQFF.

Concerning this clonotype itself: Possible read error: a much larger clone is one base away. This chain joins TRBV20-1 and TRBJ2-7; TRBD2 matches 10 bases. Trimming cost V 1 base and J 6 bases; bases outside gene matches: 6. CDR3 length: 14 amino acids. The V gene's germline CDR1 is DFQATT and CDR2 SNEGSKA (reference sequence). CDR3 amino acids: CSARGPGLATEQYV. CDR3 in DNA: TGCAGTGCTAGAGGGCCGGGACTAGCGACCGAGCAGTACGTC.

This clonotype occurred many times. CDR3 nucleotide sequence: TGTGCCAGCAGAGTCGGGGTCCCGAATTCACCCCTCCACTTT. This translates into CASRVGVPNSPLHF. The chain couples TRBV6-1 to TRBJ1-6; D ambiguous. This CDR3 spans 14 amino acids. V lost 6 bases to trimming and J lost 7 bases, with 13 bases between them. Germline V CDR1 and CDR2: MNHNS, SASEGT.

The chain combines TRBV19 with TRBJ1-1; 7 bases match TRBD1. The germline gives CDR1 LNHDA, CDR2 SQIVND (reference sequence). V was pared by 3 bases and J by 4 bases, with 8 bases of the junction left unmatched. The CDR3 spans 15 residues. CDR3 nucleotide sequence: TGTGCCAGTAGTATCCGGAAAACAGGGGTCACTGAAGCTTTCTTT. Translating gives CASSIRKTGVTEAFF. Together with reference TRBV19 and TRBJ1-1, the CDR3 gives the full variable domain: DGGITQSPKYLFRKEGQNVTLSCEQNLNHDAMYWYRQDPGQGLRLIYYSQIVNDFQKGDIAEGYSVSREKKESFPLTVTSAQKNPTAFYLCASSIRKTGVTEAFFGQGTRLTVV.

There are many counts of this clonotype. This chain links TRBV5-1 with TRBJ2-3, with 7 bases aligning to TRBD1. The CDR3 has 14 residues. Trimming at V came to 3 bases and at J to 2 bases, leaving 3 bases not matched to a gene. Germline loops: CDR1 SGHRS, CDR2 YFSETQ. The CDR3 region is CASSYDRATDTQYF. The CDR3 nucleotides are TGCGCCAGCAGCTACGACAGGGCCACAGATACGCAGTATTTT.